The rows below give T cell receptor beta chains drawn from one sample of a study of cytomegalovirus exposure and HLA in healthy donors. Only in-frame clones appear in the TCRdb table, and some are missing; sequencing was by immunoSEQ multiplex PCR. The profile shows 150,000 to 200,000 clones, 70% of them singletons. The sequenced material came from PBMCs. The receptor set was obtained from a man in his late teens or twenties in good health and CMV-seropositive. Each CDR3 is given with its conserved first and last residue. The D gene is left open where the match is weak. Only part of the rows carry a size: once, few, many, or a class if the clone is expanded.

d_gene	v_gene	j_gene	abundance	CDR3aa	CDR3nt
NA	TRBV5-1	TRBJ1-3	NA	CASSFSGTSGNTIYF	TGCGCCAGCAGCTTTTCGGGGACTAGTGGAAACACCATATATTTT
TRBD2	TRBV5-1	TRBJ2-5	NA	CASSSGGGGETQYF	TGCGCCAGCAGTTCGGGGGGAGGAGGGGAGACCCAGTACTTC
TRBD2	TRBV5-4	TRBJ2-5	NA	CASSWTSGTQETQYF	TGTGCCAGCAGCTGGACTAGCGGGACCCAAGAGACCCAGTACTTC
TRBD2	TRBV18	TRBJ2-2	NA	CASSLLGTSGGTGELFF	TGTGCCAGCTCACTCCTTGGGACTAGCGGAGGAACCGGGGAGCTGTTTTTT
NA	TRBV2	TRBJ1-2	NA	CASSGREGGYTF	TGTGCCAGCAGTGGACGGGAAGGGGGCTACACCTTC
NA	TRBV5-1	TRBJ2-2	NA	CASGSAVNTGELFF	TGCGCCAGCGGGTCAGCGGTAAACACCGGGGAGCTGTTTTTT
NA	TRBV7-9	TRBJ2-3	once	CASSAPRSLAYSTDTQYF	TGTGCCAGCAGCGCTCCTAGGTCCTTAGCCTATAGCACAGATACGCAGTATTTT
NA	TRBV7-8	TRBJ1-4	NA	CASGMAGEKLFF	TGTGCCAGCGGAATGGCAGGGGAAAAACTGTTTTTT
NA	TRBV2	TRBJ1-1	NA	CASSDPSRVEAFF	TGTGCCAGCAGTGACCCGAGCCGGGTCGAAGCTTTCTTT
NA	TRBV28	TRBJ1-2	NA	CASSFGGGYTF	TGTGCCAGCAGTTTCGGAGGGGGCTACACCTTC
NA	TRBV5-1	TRBJ2-1	NA	CASSLTRGTYNEQFF	TGCGCCAGCAGCTTGACGCGGGGAACCTACAATGAGCAGTTCTTC
TRBD1	TRBV9	TRBJ2-1	NA	CASSVGQGGYNEQFF	TGTGCCAGCAGCGTAGGACAGGGTGGCTACAATGAGCAGTTCTTC
TRBD2	TRBV5-4	TRBJ2-5	NA	CASSPGLAQETQYF	TGTGCCAGCAGCCCTGGACTAGCTCAAGAGACCCAGTACTTC
TRBD1	TRBV10-3	TRBJ1-5	NA	CAISEGTAREPQHF	TGTGCCATCAGTGAAGGGACAGCCAGGGAGCCCCAGCATTTT
NA	TRBV9	TRBJ1-1	NA	CASSVDKGAFF	TGTGCCAGCAGCGTGGACAAAGGAGCTTTCTTT
NA	TRBV7-7	TRBJ2-2	NA	CASSLDYTGELFF	TGTGCTAGCAGCTTAGACTACACAGGGGAGCTGTTTTTT
TRBD1	TRBV7-7	TRBJ2-5	NA	CASSFSGTGETQYF	TGTGCTAGCAGCTTTTCCGGGACAGGAGAGACCCAGTACTTC